Each of the 32 T cell receptor beta chains below was sequenced from the same sample in a study of T cell repertoires in cytomegalovirus infection. TCRdb reprocessed the reads with MiXCR, giving one entry per CDR3 protein. The data contain 350,000 to 400,000 distinct CDR3 sequences, 34% of them singletons. Their cognate antigens are unknown. The sample here was cultured PBMCs, taken from culture after CMV antigen stimulation. Every receptor here comes from a human donor in good health (CMV status not recorded). Some clones in this sample may be carry-over from other donors' samples.

This clonotype has a single count. This rearrangement joins TRBV19 to TRBJ2-7, with 8 nucleotides matching TRBD1. The V and J ends lost 2 bases and 3 bases, in that order; junction bases with no gene match: 0. CDR3 length: 13 amino acids. Germline assignment: CDR1 LNHDA and CDR2 SQIVND (reference sequence). CDR3 sequence (DNA): TGTGCCAGTAGTATAACAGGGGGCTACGAGCAGTACGTC. Amino acid sequence: CASSITGGYEQYV.

The CDR3 reads CSAVQGNSNQPQHF. The CDR3 bases are TGCAGTGCCGTACAGGGGAATAGCAATCAGCCCCAGCATTTT. This chain uses TRBV20-1 with TRBJ1-5, with 7 bases that match TRBD1. V lost 6 bases and J lost 0; bases outside the gene matches: 5. Germline CDR1 is DFQATT and CDR2 is SNEGSKA (reference sequence). This CDR3 region has 14 residues.

The rearrangement uses TRBV28 and TRBJ1-4, with D perhaps matching TRBD1 (5 bases). The germline V and J ends were trimmed by 6 bases and 7 bases, with 18 bases remaining between them. Looked up from germline, CDR1 is MDHEN and CDR2 is SYDVKM. CDR3 length: 15 amino acids. The CDR3 here is CASRTAGLGGEKLFF. The DNA of the CDR3 is TGTGCCAGCAGGACGGCGGGCCTGGGGGGTGAAAAACTGTTTTTT. Combining the CDR3 with reference TRBV28 and TRBJ1-4 gives the whole variable domain DVKVTQSSRYLVKRTGEKVFLECVQDMDHENMFWYRQDPGLGLRLIYFSYDVKMKEKGDIPEGYSVSREKKERFSLILESASTNQTSMYLCASRTAGLGGEKLFFGSGTQLSVL.

V gene TRBV11-3 combines with J gene TRBJ2-1; 9 positions agree with TRBD2. This CDR3 comprises 13 residues. CDR1 and CDR2 from the germline V gene are SGHNT and YENEEA. J was trimmed by 8 bases and V by 5 bases; bases with no gene match: 4. The chain's CDR3 is CASSPGTSYEQFF. The CDR3 DNA is TGTGCCAGCAGCCCGGGGACTAGCTATGAGCAGTTCTTC.

The genes are TRBV7-4 and TRBJ2-7; D call uncertain. This CDR3 spans 11 amino acids. Germline V gene sequence: CDR1 SGHVT, CDR2 SQSDAQ. Trimming left V 6 bases short and J 7 bases short, with 10 bases between. The CDR3 protein is CASRELGEQYF. The CDR3 DNA reads as TGTGCCAGCAGGGAGTTGGGTGAGCAGTACTTC. The whole variable domain, filled in from reference TRBV7-4 and TRBJ2-7, reads GAGVSQSPRYKVAKRGRDVALRCDSISGHVTLYWYRQTLGQGSEVLTYSQSDAQRDKSGRPSGRFSAERPERSVSTLKIQRTEQGDSAVYLCASRELGEQYFGPGTRLTVT.

The chain joins TRBV29-1 to TRBJ2-1; 7 bases map to TRBD2. From germline, CDR1 is SQVTM and CDR2 ANQGSEA. The trim removed 6 bases at V and 4 bases at J, leaving 18 bases unmatched. The CDR3 totals 17 residues. The CDR3 spells CSVASSGTPFLYNEQFF. DNA of the CDR3: TGCAGCGTGGCATCTAGCGGAACCCCTTTTCTTTACAATGAGCAGTTCTTC.

This clonotype was recorded a few times. The chain joins TRBV19 to TRBJ1-1; D might be TRBD1 (6 bases). This CDR3 has 15 amino acids. V shed 5 bases and J shed 5 bases, with 18 bases lying between them. Germline V gene data show CDR1 as LNHDA and CDR2 as SQIVND (reference sequence). CDR3 bases: TGTGCCAGTAGTCCGGGACATACGATCTATACTGAAGCTTTCTTT. Encoded protein: CASSPGHTIYTEAFF.

The chain has TRBV12-5 and TRBJ2-5, with TRBD2 as a possible D gene (6 bases). Germline lookup yields CDR1 LGHNT and CDR2 FRNRAP. V was pared by 5 bases and J by 5 bases, with 18 bases between. The CDR3 totals 15 residues. CDR3 region: CASGRGLGETETQYF. The DNA for the CDR3 is TGTGCTAGTGGTAGGGGACTGGGGGAGACGGAGACCCAGTACTTC.

The CDR3 loop reads CASSSSPNYEQYV. Written as DNA, the CDR3 is TGTGCCAGCAGCTCGTCACCGAACTACGAGCAGTACGTC. The chain links TRBV5-6 to TRBJ2-7; D is ambiguous. Germline-derived CDR1 and CDR2 are SGHDT and YYEEEE. The CDR3 length is 13 residues. With 3 bases removed from V and 3 bases from J, the gap between germline ends came to 10 bases.

This clonotype was seen only a few times. The V gene is TRBV4-1, the J gene TRBJ2-7; TRBD1 matches 10 bases. The CDR3 runs 16 residues. Germline V CDR1 and CDR2: MGHRA, YSYEKL. The ends lost 4 bases at V and 1 base at J; junction bases unmatched: 7. CDR3 sequence reads: CASSLVPGQGSYEQYF. The CDR3 DNA reads TGCGCCAGCAGCCTGGTCCCGGGACAGGGGTCCTACGAGCAGTACTTC.

This clonotype was seen only a few times. This rearrangement joins TRBV19 to TRBJ1-2, with D possibly being TRBD1 (5 bases). Germline V gene sequence: CDR1 LNHDA, CDR2 SQIVND (reference sequence). The CDR3 runs 15 residues. Trimming shortened V by 5 bases and J by 5 bases, and 18 bases separated the two germline ends. CDR3 region: CASSYPGLREYGYTF. CDR3 nucleotide sequence: TGTGCCAGTAGTTACCCAGGGCTGCGGGAGTATGGCTACACCTTC.

This clonotype has a handful of counts. The chain carries TRBV7-2 and TRBJ2-7, with a weak D call TRBD1 (6 bases). Germline V gene data show CDR1 as SGHTA and CDR2 as FQGNSA. This CDR3 region has 13 residues. V dropped 3 bases and J dropped 5 bases, with 11 bases sitting between them. For the CDR3, the DNA is TGTGCCAGCAGCTTCCGGACAGACCACGAGCAGTACTTC. Its translation is CASSFRTDHEQYF.

The chain combines TRBV12-3 or TRBV12-4 with TRBJ2-5; TRBD1 or TRBD2 may be the D gene (5 bases each). The CDR3 has 14 residues. V lost 3 bases to trimming and J lost 5 bases, with 13 bases between them. In nucleotides, the CDR3 is TGTGCCAGCAGTTTGGCCGGGACCGCGGAGACCCAGTACTTC. Translated: CASSLAGTAETQYF.

This clonotype has a count of ten or more. V usage is TRBV7-9 and J usage is TRBJ2-1, with no clear D. Germline V CDR1 and CDR2: SEHNR, FQNEAQ (reference sequence). V was shortened by 1 base and J by 4 bases, with 26 bases between the two germline ends. The CDR3 contains 20 residues. DNA for the CDR3: TGTGCCAGCAGCTTAGTTTCCGTCAGTCCGACCGCCCGACCATACAATGAGCAGTTCTTC. Protein: CASSLVSVSPTARPYNEQFF.

In its sample, this clonotype was seen a few times. The chain links TRBV7-2 to TRBJ2-3; 8 bases are a match to TRBD2. The V gene's germline CDR1 is SGHTA and CDR2 FQGNSA. The CDR3 runs 15 residues. With 1 base clipped from V and 2 bases from J, the junction kept 2 bases outside the gene matches. CDR3 residues: CASSLDGRVTDTQYF. The CDR3 DNA sequence: TGTGCCAGCAGCTTAGACGGGAGGGTCACAGATACGCAGTATTTT.

This clonotype was picked up a small number of times. The chain employs TRBV7-9 and TRBJ1-5; TRBD1 is a possible D gene (5 bases). Germline CDR1 and CDR2: SEHNR and FQNEAQ (reference sequence). The CDR3 has 14 residues. V lost 2 bases to trimming and J lost 3 bases, with 8 bases between them. The CDR3 coding sequence is TGTGCCAGCAGCTTACTAGGGGACAATCAGCCCCAGCATTTT. Amino acids: CASSLLGDNQPQHF.

Only a few counts were recorded for this clonotype. The chain couples TRBV20-1 to TRBJ1-1, with D perhaps TRBD1 (6 bases). Trimming cost V 1 base and J 2 bases, with 11 bases left between them. Germline lookup yields CDR1 DFQATT and CDR2 SNEGSKA (reference sequence). The CDR3 has 14 residues. The CDR3 sequence: CSARAGAGNTEAFF. The CDR3 DNA reads TGCAGTGCTAGAGCAGGGGCAGGTAACACTGAAGCTTTCTTT.

About this clonotype itself: A read error may be the cause here, since a much bigger clone is one base away. The V gene is TRBV7-2, the J gene TRBJ2-6, with TRBD2 identical over 8 bases. The CDR3 totals 16 residues. J gave up 1 base and V 2 bases, and 1 base lay outside the gene matches. Germline CDR1 is SGHTA and CDR2 is FQGNSA. The CDR3 DNA follows: TGTGCCAGCAGCTTACGCGGGAGGTCTGGGGCCAACGTCCTGACTTTC. Translation gives CASSLRGRSGANVLTF.

The rearrangement uses TRBV12-3 or TRBV12-4 and TRBJ1-3; D gene unclear. Trimming took 4 bases from V and 4 from J, leaving 17 bases between them. The CDR3 runs to 16 residues. This chain's CDR3 is CASSYTGGSGGNTIYF. As DNA, the CDR3 is TGTGCCAGCAGTTATACTGGTGGAAGTGGGGGAAACACCATATATTTT.

The V gene is TRBV19, the J gene TRBJ2-7; D not resolved. CDR3 size: 13 residues. Trimming removed 3 bases from V and 4 bases from J, with 10 bases in between. Germline V gene data show CDR1 as LNHDA and CDR2 as SQIVND (reference sequence). The CDR3 DNA follows: TGTGCCAGTAGTATCGACGCTGGATACGAGCAGTACTTC. It encodes CASSIDAGYEQYF.

The chain is built from TRBV12-3 or TRBV12-4 and TRBJ1-1, with 7 positions matching TRBD1. This CDR3 has 16 residues. The V gene end was trimmed by 5 bases and the J gene end by 5 bases; junction bases not matched to a gene: 14. The CDR3 DNA follows: TGTGCCAGCAGTCAACGGACAGGTCCAGGAGGGACTGAAGCTTTCTTT. This gives the protein CASSQRTGPGGTEAFF.

The genes are TRBV4-2 and TRBJ2-1; a possible D gene is TRBD1 (6 bases). Trimming cost V 4 bases and J 6 bases, with 10 bases left between them. This CDR3 has 13 residues. Germline V gene data show CDR1 as LGHNA and CDR2 as YNFKEQ. The CDR3 loop is CASSLTGSNEQFF. CDR3 nucleotides: TGTGCCAGCAGCCTTACAGGGAGCAATGAGCAGTTCTTC.

V gene TRBV11-3 combines with J gene TRBJ1-2; D gene uncertain. CDR3 size: 15 residues. V shed 0 bases and J shed 2 bases, with 10 bases lying between them. The germline V gene encodes CDR1 SGHNT and CDR2 YENEEA. CDR3 sequence: CASSLDGLSNYGYTF. The CDR3 DNA reads as TGTGCCAGCAGCTTAGACGGACTGTCGAACTATGGCTACACCTTC. Full variable domain (remainder filled in from reference TRBV11-3 and TRBJ1-2): EAGVVQSPRYKIIEKKQPVAFWCNPISGHNTLYWYLQNLGQGPELLIRYENEEAVDDSQLPKDRFSAERLKGVDSTLKIQPAELGDSAVYLCASSLDGLSNYGYTFGSGTRLTVV.

This clonotype was counted between two and nine times. The chain uses TRBV5-4 and TRBJ2-7; 7 bases agree with TRBD2. V was pared by 4 bases and J by 2 bases, with 12 bases of the junction left unmatched. The CDR3 length is 16 residues. CDR1 and CDR2 from the germline V gene are SGHNT and YYREEE (reference sequence). The CDR3 nucleotides are TGTGCCAGCAGCCCAGAGCGGGATGGGGGGACCTACGAGCAGTACGTC. Amino acids: CASSPERDGGTYEQYV.

A remark on this clonotype: One base away lies a much larger clone, so this may be a sequencing read error. This rearrangement joins TRBV7-2 to TRBJ2-1, with 10 bases aligning to TRBD1. The CDR3 spans 17 residues. CDR1 is SGHTA, CDR2 FQGNSA, per germline. The chain's CDR3 is CASSSLRPGQGWNEQLF. In DNA form, the CDR3 reads TGTGCCAGCAGCTCCTTACGACCGGGACAGGGGTGGAATGAGCAGTTATTC.

The V and J genes are TRBV12-3 or TRBV12-4 and TRBJ2-1, with D possibly called TRBD1 or TRBD2 (5 bases each). The V gene lost 0 bases and the J gene lost 6 bases, with 15 bases spanning the gap. The CDR3 is 16 amino acids. CDR3 nucleotides: TGTGCCAGCAGTTTAGCGGGACCCCTACAAGCCAATGAGCAGTTCTTC. The encoded protein is CASSLAGPLQANEQFF.

This clonotype was seen only a few times. V is TRBV24-1 and J is TRBJ1-1; possible D gene TRBD1, 6 bases. Germline V gene lookup returns CDR1 KGHDR and CDR2 SFDVKD. Trimming shortened V by 4 bases and J by 0 bases, and 11 bases separated the two germline ends. The CDR3 is 15 amino acids. Here the CDR3 reads CATSESGQVNTEAFF. In DNA, the CDR3 is TGTGCCACCAGTGAGTCGGGACAAGTGAACACTGAAGCTTTCTTT.

This clonotype was seen ten or more times. V usage is TRBV7-2 and J usage is TRBJ1-1; D is unresolved. Germline V gene data show CDR1 as SGHTA and CDR2 as FQGNSA. V gave up 5 bases and J gave up 4 bases, with 17 bases separating them. The CDR3 length is 15 residues. The CDR3 DNA reads TGTGCCAGCAGCCCGACGACCGGACGTTTCACTGAAGCTTTCTTT. This encodes CASSPTTGRFTEAFF.

The chain uses TRBV5-1 and TRBJ2-7; 10 positions match TRBD1. The CDR3 totals 14 residues. Germline lookup yields CDR1 SGHRS and CDR2 YFSETQ. Trimming removed 6 bases from V and 0 bases from J; junction bases left unmatched: 3. The CDR3, as DNA: TGCGCCAGCACCCGGGACAGGGGCTCCTACGAGCAGTACTTC. Translated, it gives CASTRDRGSYEQYF.

This clonotype was seen at least ten times. J is TRBJ2-4 and V is TRBV6-1; 9 bases fit TRBD2. V lost 6 bases to trimming and J lost 0 bases; unmatched junction nucleotides: 0. This CDR3 comprises 14 residues. CDR1 is MNHNS and CDR2 is SASEGT in the germline V gene. CDR3 amino acids: CASRTSGAKNIQYF. Here the CDR3 DNA reads TGTGCCAGCAGGACTAGCGGAGCCAAAAACATTCAGTACTTC.

CDR3 amino acids: CASSFQGRDSGANVLTF. CDR3 coding DNA: TGTGCCAGCAGTTTCCAAGGCAGGGACTCTGGGGCCAACGTCCTGACTTTC. J is TRBJ2-6 and V is TRBV27, with D perhaps matching TRBD1 (5 bases). Germline lookup yields CDR1 MNHEY and CDR2 SMNVEV (reference sequence). This CDR3 contains 17 residues. With 3 bases removed from V and 0 bases from J, the gap between germline ends came to 12 bases.

This rearrangement joins TRBV18 to TRBJ2-7; TRBD1 is a possible D gene (6 bases). V lost 3 bases to trimming and J lost 2 bases, with 14 bases between them. The length of the CDR3 is 15 residues. Looked up from germline, CDR1 is KGHSH and CDR2 is LQKENI. The CDR3 region is CASSPNRDTPYEQYV. The CDR3 nucleotides read TGTGCCAGCTCACCGAACCGGGACACACCCTACGAGCAGTACGTC.